This is a list of T cell receptor beta chains from one sample in a study of blood T cell repertoires in COVID-19. Measured with immunoSEQ multiplex PCR; TCRdb has only the in-frame clones, and not every one. The sample has about 130,000 clones; roughly 86% are singletons. Sequenced input: peripheral blood. The receptors stem from a woman in her 70s with COVID-19, enrolled during active disease. Each CDR3 is given with its conserved first and last residue. D genes are given only for firm matches. Some rows have no size entry. The others give once, few or many, or a class for an expanded clone.

CDR3 DNA,CDR3 protein,D gene,J gene,clone size,V gene
TGCAGCGTTGGCCTGGGGGGGGGAGGCACAGATACGCAGTATTTT,CSVGLGGGGTDTQYF,TRBD2,TRBJ2-3,-,TRBV29-1
TGTGCCAGCAGCCCCGGCAGGGGGGTTCCATATGGCTACACCTTC,CASSPGRGVPYGYTF,TRBD1,TRBJ1-2,-,TRBV28
TGTGCCAGCAGCCTCCTACCGTCTGAGGATGGTGAAAAACTGTTTTTT,CASSLLPSEDGEKLFF,-,TRBJ1-4,-,TRBV5-5
TGTGCCAGCAGCCAAGGAGGCAGGCGGGCGAACACTGAAGCTTTCTTT,CASSQGGRRANTEAFF,-,TRBJ1-1,once,TRBV3-1/TRBV3-2
TGCGCCAGCAGCTCCGGGTCCCCACACTATGGCTACACCTTC,CASSSGSPHYGYTF,-,TRBJ1-2,-,TRBV5-1
TGTGCCAGTCAGACGGGGGGAAGCACAGATACGCAGTATTTT,CASQTGGSTDTQYF,TRBD2,TRBJ2-3,-,TRBV6-5
TGTGCAAGTCGCTTAATGAGAGACAGTCAAGAGACCCAGTACTTC,CASRLMRDSQETQYF,-,TRBJ2-5,-,TRBV12-2
TGTGCCAGCAGCTTAAATCTAGCGGGCCGCACAGATACGCAGTATTTT,CASSLNLAGRTDTQYF,TRBD2,TRBJ2-3,-,TRBV7-8
TGTGCCAGCAGTGAACGGGCCAGGGGAAACCAAGAGACCCAGTACTTC,CASSERARGNQETQYF,-,TRBJ2-5,-,TRBV2
TGCGCCAGCAGTGACAGCTACAATGAGCAGTTCTTC,CASSDSYNEQFF,-,TRBJ2-1,once,TRBV10-2
TGTGCCAGCAGTAGAGGAAACGAAAAACTGTTTTTT,CASSRGNEKLFF,-,TRBJ1-4,-,TRBV3-1/TRBV3-2
TGTGCCAGCAGCTTATATATGGTTAGAGATACGCAGTATTTT,CASSLYMVRDTQYF,-,TRBJ2-3,once,TRBV7-2
TGTGCCATCAGGGACAGGACCTCTCGCTCTGGAAACACCATATATTTT,CAIRDRTSRSGNTIYF,TRBD1,TRBJ1-3,-,TRBV10-3
TGCGCCAGCAGCCTGGACAGGGACCCAACTAATGAAAAACTGTTTTTT,CASSLDRDPTNEKLFF,TRBD1,TRBJ1-4,-,TRBV4-1
TGTGCCAGCAGTGAAGTGGGGGGGGGTCAGCCCCAGCATTTT,CASSEVGGGQPQHF,-,TRBJ1-5,-,TRBV6-1
TGTGCCAGCAGCTTAGACGGCTACGAGCAGTACTTC,CASSLDGYEQYF,-,TRBJ2-7,-,TRBV11-3
TGTGCCAGCAGCTGGGGACTAGCGGGGGGCGAAAACATTCAGTACTTC,CASSWGLAGGENIQYF,TRBD2,TRBJ2-4,-,TRBV11-2
TGTGCCTGGCAGGGGGCGAATAGCAATCAGCCCCAGCATTTT,CAWQGANSNQPQHF,TRBD1,TRBJ1-5,-,TRBV30
TGTGCCAGTAGTATAGGTAGAGGGAACAGGGGCCCAAAAAACATTCAGTACTTC,CASSIGRGNRGPKNIQYF,TRBD1,TRBJ2-4,-,TRBV19
TGTGCCAGCAGTTTACTCTTCGGAGGGAATAAGTACTTC,CASSLLFGGNKYF,-,TRBJ2-4,-,TRBV12-3/TRBV12-4
TGCGCCAGCAGCTTGGGCGGCGGCAATGAAAAACTGTTTTTT,CASSLGGGNEKLFF,-,TRBJ1-4,once,TRBV5-1
TGTGCCAGCAGCTTAGGGGCAGGCTATGGCTACACCTTC,CASSLGAGYGYTF,-,TRBJ1-2,few,TRBV11-2
TGTGCCAGCTCAGCTGGACAGTCCTACGAGCAGTACTTC,CASSAGQSYEQYF,-,TRBJ2-7,-,TRBV18
TGTGCCAGCAGTGAAAGGGGGACGCCAGATCAGCCCCAGCATTTT,CASSERGTPDQPQHF,-,TRBJ1-5,-,TRBV2
TGCGCCAGCAGCCTTGACAGGGCGAGGAACACTGAAGCTTTCTTT,CASSLDRARNTEAFF,TRBD1,TRBJ1-1,-,TRBV5-1
TGTGCCAGCAGTTTACCCTCCGGGACATATGAGGGCTACACCTTC,CASSLPSGTYEGYTF,-,TRBJ1-2,-,TRBV28
TGCGCCAGCAGCTTGGTGGCGGGGTCGGAGACCCAGTACTTC,CASSLVAGSETQYF,-,TRBJ2-5,-,TRBV5-1
TGCGCCAGCAGCCTTCGGACAGGGGTGAACACTGAAGCTTTCTTT,CASSLRTGVNTEAFF,TRBD1,TRBJ1-1,-,TRBV5-1
TGTGCCAGTAGTATCGCGTGGACAGGGTGGGGCTACACCTTC,CASSIAWTGWGYTF,TRBD1,TRBJ1-2,-,TRBV19
TGTGCCAGCAGCGTAGAGGGAGGAACTAGCGGGGGCACCTACGAGCAGTACTTC,CASSVEGGTSGGTYEQYF,TRBD2,TRBJ2-7,-,TRBV9
TGTGCCAGCAGTTATGGGGGGACTAGCACAGATACGCAGTATTTT,CASSYGGTSTDTQYF,-,TRBJ2-3,-,TRBV28
TGTGCCAGCAGCAGGACTGCGACAGATACGCAGTATTTT,CASSRTATDTQYF,-,TRBJ2-3,-,TRBV5-4
TGTGCCAGCAGCACCGGGACAGGGTACACCGGGGAGCTGTTTTTT,CASSTGTGYTGELFF,TRBD1,TRBJ2-2,-,TRBV11-1
TGTGCCAGCAGCCAAGAAGCTAGCGGGTCCCACGAGCAGTACTTC,CASSQEASGSHEQYF,TRBD2,TRBJ2-7,once,TRBV4-2
TGTGCCAGTAGTCCTGTAATCGGGGAGCTGTTTTTT,CASSPVIGELFF,-,TRBJ2-2,once,TRBV19
TGTGCCAGCAGCCAAGAAATACACGGACTAGCGGGCACAGGCAATGAGCAGTTCTTC,CASSQEIHGLAGTGNEQFF,TRBD2,TRBJ2-1,-,TRBV4-2
TGTGCTAGTGCACAGGCAGGAGTGTGGGGCTACACCTTC,CASAQAGVWGYTF,-,TRBJ1-2,-,TRBV12-5
TGTGCCAGCAGGAGTTCAGCGGGGGGGTACAATGAGCAGTTCTTC,CASRSSAGGYNEQFF,TRBD2,TRBJ2-1,-,TRBV27
TGTGCCAGCAGCCGCGACAGGGCCCTTAATTCACCCCTCCACTTT,CASSRDRALNSPLHF,TRBD1,TRBJ1-6,-,TRBV5-6
TGTGCTAGTGGTTTCTCGCAGGGTTACACAGATACGCAGTATTTT,CASGFSQGYTDTQYF,-,TRBJ2-3,-,TRBV12-5
TGTGCCAGCAGGCGGCAGGGTGGCTATGGCTACACCTTC,CASRRQGGYGYTF,-,TRBJ1-2,-,TRBV27
TGTGCCAGCTCCCGAGGGGGTACTGAAGCTTTCTTT,CASSRGGTEAFF,-,TRBJ1-1,-,TRBV18
TGCGCCAGCAGCCCGTCGGGGGGGAATAATGAAAAACTGTTTTTT,CASSPSGGNNEKLFF,-,TRBJ1-4,-,TRBV5-1
TGTGCCAGTAGTATAGGCGGGGACAGACTTCTTATCCCGCCCCAGCATTTT,CASSIGGDRLLIPPQHF,TRBD1,TRBJ1-5,once,TRBV19
TGTGCCAGCAGTCGGACAGGGAAGGGCTCCTACGAGCAGTACTTC,CASSRTGKGSYEQYF,TRBD1,TRBJ2-7,-,TRBV6-5
TGTGCCACCATGGGGGCCTCCTACGAGCAGTACTTC,CATMGASYEQYF,-,TRBJ2-7,-,TRBV24-1